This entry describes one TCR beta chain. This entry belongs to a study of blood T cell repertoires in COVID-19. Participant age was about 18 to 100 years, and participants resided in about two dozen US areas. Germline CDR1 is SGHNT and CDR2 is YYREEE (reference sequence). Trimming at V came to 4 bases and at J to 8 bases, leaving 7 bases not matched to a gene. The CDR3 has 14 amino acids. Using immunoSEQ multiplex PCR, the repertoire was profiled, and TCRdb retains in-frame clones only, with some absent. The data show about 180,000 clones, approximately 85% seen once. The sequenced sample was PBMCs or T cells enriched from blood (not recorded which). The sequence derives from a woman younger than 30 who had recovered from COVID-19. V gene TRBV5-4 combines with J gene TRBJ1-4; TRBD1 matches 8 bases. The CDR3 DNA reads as TGTGCCAGCAGCGTGGACAGGGTCCAGGAAAAACTGTTTTTT. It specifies CASSVDRVQEKLFF.